One and the same sample provided the 13 T cell receptor beta chains below, sequenced in a study of blood T cell repertoires in COVID-19. The assay was immunoSEQ multiplex PCR, and TCRdb's table has in-frame clones only and misses some. The repertoire holds 180,000 or so clones, with about 84% as singletons. The sample comprised PBMCs or T cells enriched from blood (not recorded which). Receptor source: a middle-aged man with acute COVID-19.

CDR3 nucleotides: TGTGCCAGCAGCCTGACTAGCGGGAGGGCCGGGGAGCAGTACTTC. It specifies CASSLTSGRAGEQYF. The J gene is TRBJ2-7, the V gene TRBV11-2; 14 nucleotides match TRBD2. CDR3 length: 15 residues. The V gene end was trimmed by 5 bases and the J gene end by 7 bases; junction bases not matched to a gene: 7. The germline V gene encodes CDR1 SGHAT and CDR2 FQNNGV.

The chain carries TRBV24-1 and TRBJ2-3; the match to TRBD2 covers 16 bases. V shed 4 bases, J shed 6 bases, and the junction held 9 bases outside the gene matches. CDR1 is KGHDR, CDR2 SFDVKD, per germline. The CDR3 is 18 amino acids. CDR3 bases: TGTGCCACCAGTGACCCTGGGACTAGCGGGAGGGCATCTGATACGCAGTATTTT. Encoded protein: CATSDPGTSGRASDTQYF.

This chain connects TRBV2 to TRBJ2-1; a weak D match, TRBD2 (6 bases). The CDR3 spans 13 residues. Between the trimmed V and J ends, which lost 8 bases and 2 bases, there was a span of 10 bases. The germline V gene has CDR1 SNHLY and CDR2 FYNNEI. The CDR3 sequence is CASDRETYNEQFF. The CDR3, as DNA: TGTGCCAGCGACCGGGAGACCTACAATGAGCAGTTCTTC.

The chain carries TRBV6-1 and TRBJ1-5; no clear D gene. Germline CDR1 and CDR2: MNHNS and SASEGT. This CDR3 has 13 amino acids. Trimming cost V 1 base and J 9 bases, with 10 bases left between them. The DNA for the CDR3 is TGTGCCAGCAGTGAAGGGGCATGGCGGCCCCAGCATTTT. Its protein product is CASSEGAWRPQHF.

The chain carries TRBV7-2 and TRBJ1-2; 9 nucleotides match TRBD1. Per the germline V gene, CDR1 is SGHTA and CDR2 is FQGNSA. V lost 3 bases to trimming and J lost 8 bases; unmatched junction nucleotides: 7. The CDR3 consists of 14 residues. The CDR3 sequence: CASSLDTGGYGYTF. The CDR3 DNA reads as TGTGCCAGCAGCTTGGACACAGGGGGCTACGGCTACACCTTC.

V gene TRBV4-1 combines with J gene TRBJ1-2; 12 bases agree with TRBD1. CDR3 size: 15 residues. From germline, CDR1 is MGHRA and CDR2 YSYEKL. V was pared by 5 bases and J by 8 bases, with 9 bases of the junction left unmatched. The CDR3 DNA reads TGCGCCAGCAGCGAAGGGACAGGGGGCGCGCCGGGCTACACCTTC. Translated: CASSEGTGGAPGYTF.

The chain couples TRBV2 to TRBJ2-7; D perhaps matches TRBD2 (5 bases). CDR1 and CDR2 from the germline V gene are SNHLY and FYNNEI. Trimming left V 4 bases short and J 2 bases short, with 6 bases between. The CDR3 length is 12 residues. CDR3 sequence reads: CASSGGPYEQYF. The DNA for the CDR3 is TGTGCCAGCAGTGGAGGGCCCTACGAGCAGTACTTC.

V gene TRBV3-1 (or the pseudogene TRBV3-2) combines with J gene TRBJ2-7; D is perhaps TRBD2 (5 bases). Germline V gene lookup returns CDR1 LGHDT and CDR2 YNNKEL (reference sequence). V was clipped by 1 base and J by 4 bases, with 11 bases between them. This CDR3 contains 14 residues. DNA of the CDR3: TGTGCCAGCAGCCAAGCGGGGTCCCGATACGAGCAGTACTTC. Translating it yields CASSQAGSRYEQYF.

The chain uses TRBV28 and TRBJ1-2; D remains unclear. From germline, CDR1 is MDHEN and CDR2 SYDVKM. Trimming removed 6 bases at V and 7 bases at J, with 15 bases between. The CDR3 contains 13 residues. The CDR3 DNA follows: TGTGCCAGCAGGGCGACGGCGGGTTTTGGCTACACCTTC. Its translation is CASRATAGFGYTF.

The chain is built from TRBV28 and TRBJ1-3; 7 bases are shared with TRBD1. CDR1 MDHEN and CDR2 SYDVKM come from the germline V gene. J lost 1 base, V lost 6 bases, and 0 bases had no gene match. This CDR3 comprises 13 residues. CDR3 region: CASRDRSGNTIYF. CDR3 in DNA: TGTGCCAGCAGGGACAGGTCTGGAAACACCATATATTTT.

The J gene is TRBJ2-1, the V gene TRBV7-3, with D possibly being TRBD2 (5 bases). The CDR3 length is 16 residues. The V gene's germline CDR1 is SGHTA and CDR2 FQGTGA. V was shortened by 1 base and J by 4 bases, with 14 bases between the two germline ends. CDR3 DNA sequence: TGTGCCAGCAGCTTAAGGTCGGCTAGCCCGTACAATGAGCAGTTCTTC. Its translation is CASSLRSASPYNEQFF.

The V call is TRBV27, the J call TRBJ2-1, with a possible D match to TRBD1 (7 bases). Trimming pared 6 bases from V and 7 bases from J, leaving 25 bases between. CDR1 and CDR2 (germline): MNHEY, SMNVEV (reference sequence). This CDR3 spans 17 amino acids. The CDR3 protein is CASSRQYRAQGGNEQFF. The CDR3, as DNA: TGTGCCAGCAGCCGTCAGTACCGGGCTCAGGGGGGAAATGAGCAGTTCTTC.

The chain is built from TRBV11-2 and TRBJ2-2; 10 bases map to TRBD2. Trimming at V came to 5 bases and at J to 6 bases, leaving 9 bases not matched to a gene. Germline V gives CDR1 SGHAT, CDR2 FQNNGV. This CDR3 has 16 amino acids. The CDR3 nucleotides are TGTGCCAGCAGCCCCCTTGGAGCGGGAGGGCCCGGGGAGCTGTTTTTT. Its protein is CASSPLGAGGPGELFF.